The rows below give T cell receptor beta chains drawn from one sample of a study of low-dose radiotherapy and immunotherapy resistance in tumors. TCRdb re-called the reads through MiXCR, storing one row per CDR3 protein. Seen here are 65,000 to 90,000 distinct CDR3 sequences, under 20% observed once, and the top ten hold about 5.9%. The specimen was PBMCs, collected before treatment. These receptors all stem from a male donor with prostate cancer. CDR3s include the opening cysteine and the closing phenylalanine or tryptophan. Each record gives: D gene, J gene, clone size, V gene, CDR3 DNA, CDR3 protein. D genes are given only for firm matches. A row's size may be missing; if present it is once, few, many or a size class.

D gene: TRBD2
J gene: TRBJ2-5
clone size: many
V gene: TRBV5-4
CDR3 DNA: TGTGCCAGCAGCTTTCAGCTAGCGGGGGGAGAGACCCAGTACTTC
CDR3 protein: CASSFQLAGGETQYF

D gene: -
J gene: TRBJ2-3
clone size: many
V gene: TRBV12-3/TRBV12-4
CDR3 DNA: TGTGCCAGCAGTTTAGCGAGGTCAACCAGCACAGATACGCAGTATTTT
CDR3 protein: CASSLARSTSTDTQYF

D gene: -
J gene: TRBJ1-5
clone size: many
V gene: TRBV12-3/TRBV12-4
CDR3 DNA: TGTGCCAGCAGCCGGGACAATAGCAATCAGCCCCAGCATTTT
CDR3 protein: CASSRDNSNQPQHF

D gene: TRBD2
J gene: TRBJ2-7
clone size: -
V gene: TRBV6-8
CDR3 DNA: TGTGCCAGCAGTTATTCGGGGGCCGGGAGGGTAGGGCAGTACTTC
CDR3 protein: CASSYSGAGRVGQYF

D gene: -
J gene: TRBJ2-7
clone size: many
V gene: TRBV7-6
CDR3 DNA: TGTGCCAGCAGCTTAGAGGGGGGTTCGGGCTACGAGCAGTACTTC
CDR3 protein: CASSLEGGSGYEQYF

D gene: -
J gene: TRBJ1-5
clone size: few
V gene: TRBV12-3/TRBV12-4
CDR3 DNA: TGTGCCAGCAGTATGGACGCTAGCAATCAGCCCCAGCATTTT
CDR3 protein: CASSMDASNQPQHF

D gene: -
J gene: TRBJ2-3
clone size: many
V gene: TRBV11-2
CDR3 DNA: TGTGCCAGCAGCTTAGCGGTATTCGATACGCAGTATTTT
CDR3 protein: CASSLAVFDTQYF

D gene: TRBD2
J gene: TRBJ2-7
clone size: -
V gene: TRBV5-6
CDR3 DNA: TGTGCCAGCAGCATAGGGACTAGCGGGAGGATCCGAGAGCAGTACTTC
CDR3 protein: CASSIGTSGRIREQYF

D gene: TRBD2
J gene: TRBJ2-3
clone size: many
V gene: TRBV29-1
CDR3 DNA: TGCAGCGTGATCCGACTAGCGGGGGGACCCGACACAGATACGCAGTATTTT
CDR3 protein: CSVIRLAGGPDTDTQYF

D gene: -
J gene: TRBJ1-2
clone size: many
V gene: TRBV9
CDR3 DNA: TGTGCCAGCAGCGCCCTGGGAACCCCCAGGACTGCGAATGGCTACACCTTC
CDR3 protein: CASSALGTPRTANGYTF

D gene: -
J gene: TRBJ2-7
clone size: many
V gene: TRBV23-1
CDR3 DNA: TGCGCCAGCAGACAGACAGAGTACGAGCAGTACTTC
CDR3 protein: CASRQTEYEQYF

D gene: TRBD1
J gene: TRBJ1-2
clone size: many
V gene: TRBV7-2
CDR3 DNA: TGTGCCAGCAGCTTAGATGGGACAGGGTTCTATGGCTACACCTTC
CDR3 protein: CASSLDGTGFYGYTF

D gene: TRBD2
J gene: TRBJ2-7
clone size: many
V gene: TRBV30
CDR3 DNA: TGTGCCTGGAGGGGACCCGCGGGGGACGAGCAGTACTTC
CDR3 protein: CAWRGPAGDEQYF

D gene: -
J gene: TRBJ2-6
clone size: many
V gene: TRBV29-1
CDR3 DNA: TGCAGCGCTGGGTGGGCTTCTGGGGCCAACGTCCTGACTTTC
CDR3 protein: CSAGWASGANVLTF

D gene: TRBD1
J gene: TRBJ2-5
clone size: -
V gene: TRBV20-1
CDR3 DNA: TGCAGTGCTAGTGAAGGGGCAGGGGGCGCGGAGACCCAGTACTTC
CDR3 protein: CSASEGAGGAETQYF

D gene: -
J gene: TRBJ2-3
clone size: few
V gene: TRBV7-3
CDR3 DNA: TGTGCCAGCAGCTTAAATCCAGGGGTTAGCACAGATACGCAGTATTTT
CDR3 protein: CASSLNPGVSTDTQYF

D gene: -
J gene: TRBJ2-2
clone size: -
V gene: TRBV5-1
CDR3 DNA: TGCGCCAGCAGCTTCTCCGGGACAACCACCGGGGAGCTGTTTTTT
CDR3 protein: CASSFSGTTTGELFF

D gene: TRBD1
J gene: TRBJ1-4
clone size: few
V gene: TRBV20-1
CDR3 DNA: TGCAGTGCAGAACCAGGGGGGGGTTCTGAAAAACTGTTTTTT
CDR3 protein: CSAEPGGGSEKLFF

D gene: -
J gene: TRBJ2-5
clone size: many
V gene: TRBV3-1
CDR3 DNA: TGTGCCAGCAGCCCCGAATTAGAGGAGAAGACCCAGTACTTC
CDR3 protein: CASSPELEEKTQYF

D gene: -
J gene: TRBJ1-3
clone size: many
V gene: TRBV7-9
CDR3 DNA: TGTGCCAGCAGTTTAAGGGGATACTCTGGAAACACCATATATTTT
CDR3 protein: CASSLRGYSGNTIYF

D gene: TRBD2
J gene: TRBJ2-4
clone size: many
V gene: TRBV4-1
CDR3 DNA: TGCGCCAGCAGCCGTGACGCCGGACTAGCAGAAAACATTCAGTACTTC
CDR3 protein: CASSRDAGLAENIQYF

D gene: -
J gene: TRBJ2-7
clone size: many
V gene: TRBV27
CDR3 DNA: TGTGCCAGCAGTCCACTGGCTCCCGTAGCCTACGAGCAGTACTTC
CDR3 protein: CASSPLAPVAYEQYF

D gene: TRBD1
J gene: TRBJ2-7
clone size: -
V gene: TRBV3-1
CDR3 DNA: TGTGCCAGCAATACACGCTTCGGGACAGGGATCAGCGAGCAGTACTTC
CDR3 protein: CASNTRFGTGISEQYF

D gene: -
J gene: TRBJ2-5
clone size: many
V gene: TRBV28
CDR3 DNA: TGTGCCAGCAGCCGGCAGGACTTGCAAGAGACCCAGTACTTC
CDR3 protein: CASSRQDLQETQYF

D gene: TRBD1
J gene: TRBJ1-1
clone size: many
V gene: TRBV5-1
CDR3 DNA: TGCGCCAGCAGTCAGACAGGGACGACGACTGAAGCTTTCTTT
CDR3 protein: CASSQTGTTTEAFF

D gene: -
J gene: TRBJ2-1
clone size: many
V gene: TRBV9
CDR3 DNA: TGTGCCAGCAGCGTAGGTCTTCGAGAGCAGTTCTTC
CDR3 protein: CASSVGLREQFF

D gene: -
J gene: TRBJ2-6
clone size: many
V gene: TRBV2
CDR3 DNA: TGTGCCAGCAGCGGTTTTGGGACGTTCAGCTCTGGGGCCAACGTCCTGACTTTC
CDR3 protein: CASSGFGTFSSGANVLTF

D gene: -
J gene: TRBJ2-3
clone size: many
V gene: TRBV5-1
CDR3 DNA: TGCGCCAGCAGCTTAACGCAACTTAGCACAGATACGCAGTATTTT
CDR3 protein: CASSLTQLSTDTQYF

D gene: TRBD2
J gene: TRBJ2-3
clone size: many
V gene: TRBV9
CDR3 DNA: TGTGCCAGCAGCGCAGCGGGGGGTAGCACAGATACGCAGTATTTT
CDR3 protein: CASSAAGGSTDTQYF

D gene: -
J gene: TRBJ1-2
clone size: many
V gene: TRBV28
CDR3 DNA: TGTGCCAGCAGTGAGACGGGGGTGGCCTATGGCTACACCTTC
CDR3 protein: CASSETGVAYGYTF

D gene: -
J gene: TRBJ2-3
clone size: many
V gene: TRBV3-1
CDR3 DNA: TGTGCCAGCAGCCAAGATTTGGCATCCGATACGCAGTATTTT
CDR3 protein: CASSQDLASDTQYF

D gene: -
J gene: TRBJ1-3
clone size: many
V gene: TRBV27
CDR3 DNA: TGTGCCAGCAGTATCAATTGGGACTCTGGAAACACCATATATTTT
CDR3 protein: CASSINWDSGNTIYF

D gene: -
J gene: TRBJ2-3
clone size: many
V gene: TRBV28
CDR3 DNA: TGTGCCAGCAGTGACGGACAGTCCCCGCAGTATTTT
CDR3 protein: CASSDGQSPQYF

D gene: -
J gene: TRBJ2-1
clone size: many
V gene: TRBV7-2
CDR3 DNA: TGTGCCAGCAGAGAAAATGACCCGAGCTCCTACAATGAGCAGTTCTTC
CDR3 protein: CASRENDPSSYNEQFF

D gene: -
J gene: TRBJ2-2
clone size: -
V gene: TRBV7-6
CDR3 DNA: TGTGCCAGCAGCCAGCTAGCGGGGGAGCTGTTTTTT
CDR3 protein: CASSQLAGELFF

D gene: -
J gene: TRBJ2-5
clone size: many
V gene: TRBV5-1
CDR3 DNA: TGCGCCAGCAGCCTAGGACAAAAGAAAGAGACCCAGTACTTC
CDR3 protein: CASSLGQKKETQYF

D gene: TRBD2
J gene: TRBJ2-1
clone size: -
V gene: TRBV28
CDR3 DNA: TGTGCCAGCAGTTCATCTAGCGGGATCTACAATGAGCAGTTCTTC
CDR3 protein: CASSSSSGIYNEQFF

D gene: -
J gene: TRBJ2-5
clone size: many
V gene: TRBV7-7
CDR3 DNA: TGTGCTAGCAGCTTAGATTGGGGGGAGACCCAGTACTTC
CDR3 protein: CASSLDWGETQYF

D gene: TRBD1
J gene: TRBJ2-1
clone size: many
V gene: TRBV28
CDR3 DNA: TGTGCCAGCAGTCAAGGACGGACAGGAGACAATGAGCAGTTCTTC
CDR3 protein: CASSQGRTGDNEQFF

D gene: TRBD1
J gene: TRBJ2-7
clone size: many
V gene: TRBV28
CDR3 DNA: TGTGCCAGCGAGCCGTCAGGGGGCTACGAGCAGTACTTC
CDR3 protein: CASEPSGGYEQYF

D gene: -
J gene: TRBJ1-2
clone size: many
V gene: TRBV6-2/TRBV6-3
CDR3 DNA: TGTGCCAGCAGTTCCGCCGTAGGGCTGGCTGGCTACACCTTC
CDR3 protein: CASSSAVGLAGYTF

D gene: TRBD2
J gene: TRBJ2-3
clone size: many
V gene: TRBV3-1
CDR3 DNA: TGTGCCAGCAGCCAGCGGGGGGGGACAGATACGCAGTATTTT
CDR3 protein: CASSQRGGTDTQYF

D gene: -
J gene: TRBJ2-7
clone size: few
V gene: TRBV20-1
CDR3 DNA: TGCAGTGCTAGTTCTGGGGGTTACTCCTACGAGCAGTACTTC
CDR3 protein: CSASSGGYSYEQYF

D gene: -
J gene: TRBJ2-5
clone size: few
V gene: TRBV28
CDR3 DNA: TGTGCCAGCGGGACGGTGAGGCGGGCAGTGGAGACCCAGTACTTC
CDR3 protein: CASGTVRRAVETQYF

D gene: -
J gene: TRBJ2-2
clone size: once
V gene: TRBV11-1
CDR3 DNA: -
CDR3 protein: CASSPSPRNLTGELFFF

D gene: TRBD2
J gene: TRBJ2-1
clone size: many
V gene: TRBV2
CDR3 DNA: TGTGCCAGCAGTCTTTTTAGCGGGAGTTACAATGAGCAGTTCTTC
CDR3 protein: CASSLFSGSYNEQFF

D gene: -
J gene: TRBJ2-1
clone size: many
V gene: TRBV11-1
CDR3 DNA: TGTGCCAGCAGCTTAGACAATGAGCAGTTCTTC
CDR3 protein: CASSLDNEQFF

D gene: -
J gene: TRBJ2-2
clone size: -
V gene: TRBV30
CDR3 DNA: TGTGCCTGGAGCGACGAGGGGCGCTACACCGGGGAGCTGTTTTTT
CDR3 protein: CAWSDEGRYTGELFF

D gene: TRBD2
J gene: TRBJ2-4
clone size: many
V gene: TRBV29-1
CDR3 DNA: TGCAGCGTGGGACTAGCGGGGGGGAATATGAACATTCAGTACTTC
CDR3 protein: CSVGLAGGNMNIQYF

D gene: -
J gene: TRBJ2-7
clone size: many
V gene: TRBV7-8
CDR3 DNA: TGTGCCAGCAGCTTAGAGTTGGCGAACGAGCAGTACTTC
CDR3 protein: CASSLELANEQYF

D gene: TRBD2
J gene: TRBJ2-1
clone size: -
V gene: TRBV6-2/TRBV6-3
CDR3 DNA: TGTGCCAGCAGTTACGGGACTAGCGGGAGCTCCTACAATGAGCAGTTCTTC
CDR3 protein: CASSYGTSGSSYNEQFF

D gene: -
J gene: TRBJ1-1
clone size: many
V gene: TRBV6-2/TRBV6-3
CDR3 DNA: TGTGCCAGCAGACCCGGGTCAAGGAGTACTGAAGCTTTCTTT
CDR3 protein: CASRPGSRSTEAFF

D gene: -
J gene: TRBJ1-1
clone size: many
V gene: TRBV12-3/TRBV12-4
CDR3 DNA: TGTGCCAGCGGGGCAGGGGTATTAACTGAAGCTTTCTTT
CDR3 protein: CASGAGVLTEAFF